What follows are 25 T cell receptor beta chains derived from one specimen sequenced in a study of cytomegalovirus exposure and HLA in healthy donors. Researchers ran the PCR with 60 Vbeta and 13 Jbeta primers. TCRdb's copy holds only in-frame clones and misses some; the assay was immunoSEQ multiplex PCR. The data show approximately 100,000 clones, approximately 80% seen once. The material sequenced was PBMCs. All receptors come from a woman aged 40-49 years in good health and CMV-seronegative.

The rearrangement uses TRBV7-8 and TRBJ1-5; tentative D call: TRBD1 (5 bases). Trimming left V 8 bases short and J 3 bases short, with 20 bases between. CDR1 and CDR2 from the germline V gene are SGHVS and FQNEAQ. The CDR3 consists of 16 residues. DNA for the CDR3: TGTGCCAGCGGCTACAGGACATCAATGATCAATCAGCCCCAGCATTTT. Protein sequence: CASGYRTSMINQPQHF.

This clone was counted once. V gene TRBV7-8 combines with J gene TRBJ1-1; TRBD1 matches 9 bases. The CDR3 is 17 amino acids. V lost 6 bases, J lost 1 base, and 12 bases stayed unmatched. CDR1 SGHVS and CDR2 FQNEAQ come from the germline V gene. The CDR3 region has the DNA TGTGCCAGCAGGAACAGGGGGCGGACCCGAAAGAACACTGAAGCTTTCTTT. Residues: CASRNRGRTRKNTEAFF.

The rearrangement links TRBV9 to TRBJ1-5; the match to TRBD1 covers 9 bases. Trimming removed 4 bases from V and 5 bases from J; junction bases left unmatched: 7. Germline V gene sequence: CDR1 SGDLS, CDR2 YYNGEE. The length of the CDR3 is 15 residues. The CDR3 DNA sequence: TGTGCCAGCAGCTCGTCCCGGGACAGGGATCAGCCCCAGCATTTT. This codes for CASSSSRDRDQPQHF.

The V gene is TRBV6-5, the J gene TRBJ1-2, with D perhaps TRBD1 (5 bases). The germline V and J ends were trimmed by 6 bases and 6 bases, with 11 bases remaining between them. The CDR3 consists of 12 residues. In germline, CDR1 is MNHEY, CDR2 SVGAGI. CDR3 nucleotide sequence: TGTGCCAGCAGCCAGGGCCACAATGGCTACACCTTC. Residues: CASSQGHNGYTF.

The rearrangement joins TRBV7-2 to TRBJ1-6; 9 bases match TRBD1. V lost 3 bases, J lost 5 bases, and 2 bases stayed unmatched. This CDR3 region has 15 residues. Germline CDR1 is SGHTA and CDR2 is FQGNSA. The CDR3 coding sequence is TGTGCCAGCAGCTTCCGGACAGGGGATAATTCACCCCTCCACTTT. The encoded protein is CASSFRTGDNSPLHF.

This chain uses TRBV2 with TRBJ2-5; 11 bases align to TRBD2. The germline CDR1 and CDR2 sequences are SNHLY and FYNNEI. After removal of 5 bases from V and 5 bases from J, the junction contained 7 bases not matched to a gene. The length of the CDR3 is 15 residues. CDR3 protein: CASSRLAGGSETQYF. The DNA of the CDR3 is TGTGCCAGCAGTCGCTTAGCGGGGGGGTCGGAGACCCAGTACTTC.

This clone was seen once. The J gene is TRBJ1-2, the V gene TRBV5-8, with D unresolved. Germline-derived CDR1 and CDR2 are SGHTS and YDEGEE. The CDR3 runs to 13 residues. V lost 3 bases and J 8 bases, leaving 14 bases between the germline ends. This chain's CDR3 is CASSSPHPGGYTF. The DNA for the CDR3 is TGTGCCAGCAGCTCCCCCCACCCAGGAGGCTACACCTTC.

The genes are TRBV6-1 and TRBJ1-2, with TRBD1 as a possible D gene (5 bases). CDR3 length equals 15 residues. The V end was cut by 4 bases, the J end by 1 base, with 13 bases between. CDR1 MNHNS and CDR2 SASEGT come from the germline V gene. CDR3 loop: CASSANGGVNYGYTF. In DNA, the CDR3 is TGTGCCAGCAGTGCCAACGGGGGAGTTAACTATGGCTACACCTTC.

This chain uses TRBV6-1 with TRBJ2-7; TRBD1 matches 7 bases. With 8 bases clipped from V and 1 base from J, the junction kept 8 bases outside the gene matches. Germline-derived CDR1 and CDR2 are MNHNS and SASEGT. The CDR3 loop spans 14 amino acids. Here the CDR3 DNA reads TGTGCCAGCTGTAACAGGGGAAATTCCTACGAGCAGTACTTC. It encodes CASCNRGNSYEQYF.

V and J are TRBV12-5 and TRBJ2-3, with D possibly TRBD1 on 6 matching bases. The V gene lost 6 bases and the J gene lost 3 bases, with 10 bases spanning the gap. Per germline, CDR1 LGHNT and CDR2 FRNRAP. The CDR3 is made up of 13 amino acids. CDR3 residues: CASGTGSTDTQYF. The CDR3 coding sequence is TGTGCTAGTGGAACAGGGTCAACAGATACGCAGTATTTT.

The rearrangement joins TRBV7-6 to TRBJ1-6; 9 nucleotides match TRBD1. J gave up 9 bases and V 1 base, and 4 bases lay outside the gene matches. CDR3 size: 15 residues. Germline V lookup: CDR1 SGHVS, CDR2 FNYEAQ. The CDR3: CASSLVWDRASPLHF. In DNA form, the CDR3 reads TGTGCCAGCAGCTTAGTATGGGACAGGGCTTCACCCCTCCACTTT.

The rearrangement joins TRBV13 to TRBJ2-1; D not certain. Germline assignment: CDR1 PRHDT and CDR2 FYEKMQ (reference sequence). This CDR3 comprises 12 residues. Trimming pared 5 bases from V and 4 bases from J, leaving 6 bases between. The CDR3 is CASSALYNEQFF. The CDR3 nucleotides read TGTGCCAGCAGCGCACTATACAATGAGCAGTTCTTC. Variable domain in full (rest from reference TRBV13 and TRBJ2-1): AAGVIQSPRHLIKEKRETATLKCYPIPRHDTVYWYQQGPGQDPQFLISFYEKMQSDKGSIPDRFSAQQFSDYHSELNMSSLELGDSALYFCASSALYNEQFFGPGTRLTVL.

The J gene is TRBJ1-1, the V gene TRBV18; perhaps TRBD1 as D (6 bases). The V end was cut by 6 bases, the J end by 2 bases, with 22 bases between. The CDR3 sequence is 17 residues long. Germline V gene data show CDR1 as KGHSH and CDR2 as LQKENI. Here the CDR3 reads CASSPGTSSTINTEAFF. DNA for the CDR3: TGTGCCAGCTCCCCCGGGACATCCTCAACCATTAACACTGAAGCTTTCTTT.

The chain recombines TRBV27 with TRBJ2-3; TRBD2 agrees at 13 bases. V trimming: 4 bases; J trimming: 4 bases; junction bases outside the gene matches: 8. This CDR3 has 17 amino acids. Germline loops: CDR1 MNHEY, CDR2 SMNVEV (reference sequence). The CDR3 protein is CASSSLLAGGLADTQYF. For the CDR3, the DNA is TGTGCCAGCAGTTCCTTACTAGCGGGGGGGCTCGCAGATACGCAGTATTTT.

The V gene is TRBV27, the J gene TRBJ1-5, with 8 nucleotides matching TRBD1. CDR1 is MNHEY, CDR2 SMNVEV, per germline (reference sequence). The CDR3 contains 13 residues. V lost 5 bases to trimming and J lost 11 bases; unmatched junction nucleotides: 8. The CDR3 loop is CASSPQGAGAQHF. The CDR3 DNA reads TGTGCCAGCAGTCCCCAGGGGGCCGGAGCCCAGCATTTT.

This clone was seen a single time. The V and J genes are TRBV7-2 and TRBJ2-5; D ambiguous. This CDR3 region has 13 residues. V was pared by 5 bases and J by 5 bases, with 12 bases between. CDR1 is SGHTA, CDR2 FQGNSA, per germline. The CDR3 region has the DNA TGTGCCAGCAGCCCATACTGGGCCGAGACCCAGTACTTC. It translates to CASSPYWAETQYF. Combining the CDR3 with reference TRBV7-2 and TRBJ2-5 gives the whole variable domain GAGVSQSPSNKVTEKGKDVELRCDPISGHTALYWYRQSLGQGLEFLIYFQGNSAPDKSGLPSDRFSAERTGGSVSTLTIQRTQQEDSAVYLCASSPYWAETQYFGPGTRLLVL.

The J gene is TRBJ1-1, the V gene TRBV2, with D possibly TRBD1 on 5 matching bases. The germline V gene encodes CDR1 SNHLY and CDR2 FYNNEI. V was cut by 7 bases and J by 0 bases, with 12 bases left in between. The CDR3 runs 14 residues. The CDR3 coding sequence is TGTGCCAGCACCGGGGACTTGGTGAACACTGAAGCTTTCTTT. It specifies CASTGDLVNTEAFF. Based on the CDR3 plus reference TRBV2 and TRBJ1-1, the full variable domain is EPEVTQTPSHQVTQMGQEVILRCVPISNHLYFYWYRQILGQKVEFLVSFYNNEISEKSEIFDDQFSVERPDGSNFTLKIRSTKLEDSAMYFCASTGDLVNTEAFFGQGTRLTVV.

This chain joins TRBV4-1 and TRBJ2-7; D perhaps matches TRBD1 (6 bases). Looked up from germline, CDR1 is MGHRA and CDR2 is YSYEKL. The CDR3 extends over 14 amino acids. The ends were cut back, 5 bases at V and 1 base at J, with 12 bases in the middle. CDR3 sequence reads: CASSVGTLSYEQYF. In DNA, the CDR3 is TGCGCCAGCAGCGTCGGGACATTGTCCTACGAGCAGTACTTC.

The J gene is TRBJ1-1, the V gene TRBV4-1, with D possibly TRBD1 on 5 matching bases. Germline V gene lookup returns CDR1 MGHRA and CDR2 YSYEKL. V was clipped by 0 bases and J by 7 bases, with 12 bases between them. The CDR3 consists of 14 residues. CDR3 nucleotide sequence: TGCGCCAGCAGCCAAGACGGGGGAGGGGATGAAGCTTTCTTT. Its translation: CASSQDGGGDEAFF.

This chain connects TRBV5-1 to TRBJ1-2, with D unresolved. V lost 2 bases and J lost 0, with 11 bases in between. This CDR3 spans 15 amino acids. Germline V CDR1 and CDR2: SGHRS, YFSETQ. The DNA for the CDR3 is TGCGCCAGCAGCTTCGGGAGCCAAACTAACTATGGCTACACCTTC. Protein product: CASSFGSQTNYGYTF.

The rearrangement joins TRBV4-1 to TRBJ2-5, with TRBD2 matching over 7 bases. Germline CDR1 reads MGHRA; CDR2 reads YSYEKL. J lost 5 bases, V lost 1 base, and 10 bases had no gene match. The CDR3 contains 16 residues. Here the CDR3 DNA reads TGCGCCAGCAGCCAAGTCCTAACCCGGGGGGTCGAGACCCAGTACTTC. Protein product: CASSQVLTRGVETQYF.

Remarks on this clone: This CDR3 is also generated by other DNA sequences in the sample. The rearrangement uses TRBV7-2 and TRBJ1-5; a possible D gene is TRBD1 (6 bases). Trimming took 5 bases from V and 5 from J, leaving 10 bases between them. Germline assignment: CDR1 SGHTA and CDR2 FQGNSA. The length of the CDR3 is 13 residues. CDR3 DNA: TGTGCCAGCAGCACACAGGGTCATCAGCCCCAGCATTTT. As protein: CASSTQGHQPQHF.

This chain joins TRBV7-8 and TRBJ1-5; 8 bases fit TRBD1. CDR1 is SGHVS, CDR2 FQNEAQ, per germline. The J segment lost 7 bases and the V segment lost 5 bases, leaving 4 bases of the junction unmatched. The CDR3 loop spans 13 amino acids. Here the CDR3 reads CASSPDRGQPQHF. Here the CDR3 DNA reads TGTGCCAGCAGCCCCGACAGGGGACAGCCCCAGCATTTT.

The chain recombines TRBV2 with TRBJ1-1, with 7 bases lining up with TRBD1. Germline V gene lookup returns CDR1 SNHLY and CDR2 FYNNEI. The length of the CDR3 is 15 residues. V lost 7 bases, J lost 5 bases, and 13 bases stayed unmatched. CDR3 sequence reads: CASMFWNRGDTEAFF. In DNA form, the CDR3 reads TGTGCCAGCATGTTTTGGAACAGGGGAGATACTGAAGCTTTCTTT. Filled out from reference TRBV2 and TRBJ1-1, the complete variable domain reads EPEVTQTPSHQVTQMGQEVILRCVPISNHLYFYWYRQILGQKVEFLVSFYNNEISEKSEIFDDQFSVERPDGSNFTLKIRSTKLEDSAMYFCASMFWNRGDTEAFFGQGTRLTVV.

V and J are TRBV19 and TRBJ2-7; 9 nucleotides match TRBD1. The CDR3 loop spans 13 amino acids. V was pared by 5 bases and J by 3 bases, with 2 bases of the junction left unmatched. Germline assignment: CDR1 LNHDA and CDR2 SQIVND (reference sequence). The CDR3 DNA reads as TGTGCCAGTAGTTCGGACAGGGGCTACGAGCAGTACTTC. Protein: CASSSDRGYEQYF.